This TCR beta chain came from a study of cytomegalovirus exposure and HLA in healthy donors. The CDR3 is made up of 14 amino acids. Germline CDR1 is SGHAT and CDR2 is FQNNGV. The V end lost 5 bases, the J end lost 4 bases, and 13 bases lay between the germline ends. The PCR ran on 60 Vbeta and 13 Jbeta primers. Repertoires were generated with immunoSEQ multiplex PCR, while TCRdb's copy carries only in-frame clones and drops some. The repertoire table contains over 100,000 clones. The chain is built from TRBV11-2 and TRBJ2-3; possibly TRBD2 for D (5 bases). The clonotype comes from a woman in her 40s in good health and CMV-seropositive. The source material was PBMCs. Here the CDR3 reads CASSDRGGSDTQYF. CDR3 nucleotide sequence: TGTGCCAGCAGCGATCGGGGTGGTTCAGATACGCAGTATTTT.